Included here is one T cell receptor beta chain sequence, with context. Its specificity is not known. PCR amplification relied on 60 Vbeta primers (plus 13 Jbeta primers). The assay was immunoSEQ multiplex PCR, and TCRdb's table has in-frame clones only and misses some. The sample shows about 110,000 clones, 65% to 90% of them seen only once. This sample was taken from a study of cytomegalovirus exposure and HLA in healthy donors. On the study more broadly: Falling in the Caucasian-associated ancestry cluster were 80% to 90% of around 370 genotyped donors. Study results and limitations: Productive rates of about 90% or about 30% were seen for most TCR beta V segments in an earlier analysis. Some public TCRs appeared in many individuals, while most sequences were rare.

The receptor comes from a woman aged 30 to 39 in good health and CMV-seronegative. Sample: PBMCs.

CDR3 loop: CASSFQGQGAPEQYF. CDR3 in DNA: TGTGCCAGCAGCTTTCAGGGACAGGGGGCGCCTGAGCAGTACTTC. The chain employs TRBV5-4 and TRBJ2-7; 12 bases are a match to TRBD1. CDR3 length: 15 amino acids. Germline V gives CDR1 SGHNT, CDR2 YYREEE (reference sequence). V shed 2 bases, J shed 7 bases, and the junction held 7 bases outside the gene matches.